The 7 T cell receptor beta chains below come from one sample, sequenced in a study of blood T cell repertoires in COVID-19. Some clones are missing from TCRdb's copy, which holds only in-frame ones; the method was immunoSEQ multiplex PCR. The data contain under 250,000 clones, over 80% of them singletons. Source material: peripheral blood. The source of these receptors is a man aged 35 to 55 with acute or convalescent COVID-19.

This clone showed up just a few times. This sequence joins TRBV4-2 and TRBJ2-5; possibly TRBD1 for D (8 bases). Germline assignment: CDR1 LGHNA and CDR2 YNFKEQ. The CDR3 runs 15 residues. Trimming removed 1 base at V and 5 bases at J, with 14 bases between. The CDR3 reads CASSQGTGRGETQYF. CDR3 DNA sequence: TGTGCCAGCAGCCAAGGGACAGGGAGGGGTGAGACCCAGTACTTC.

This clone was counted only a few times. The CDR3 reads CAARPEGAGTDTQYF. The CDR3 DNA follows: TGTGCCGCTCGACCCGAGGGGGCTGGCACAGATACGCAGTATTTT. This chain links TRBV27 with TRBJ2-3, with TRBD1 matching 7 bases. J gave up 1 base and V 11 bases, and 12 bases lay outside the gene matches. CDR3 size: 15 residues. The germline gives CDR1 MNHEY, CDR2 SMNVEV (reference sequence).

The chain employs TRBV2 and TRBJ1-1, with 8 bases lining up with TRBD1. CDR3 length: 15 residues. V was clipped by 4 bases and J by 2 bases; unmatched bases: 6. Germline values: CDR1 SNHLY, CDR2 FYNNEI. CDR3 DNA sequence: TGTGCCAGCAGTGGGACAGGGAAGGTAAACACTGAAGCTTTCTTT. Translating gives CASSGTGKVNTEAFF.

The chain carries TRBV9 and TRBJ1-2, with 7 bases matching TRBD1. Germline V gene data show CDR1 as SGDLS and CDR2 as YYNGEE. With V trimmed by 0 bases and J by 5 bases, 1 base remained unmatched. The CDR3 totals 13 residues. DNA of the CDR3: TGTGCCAGCAGCGTAGAACAGGGGTATGGCTACACCTTC. Amino acids: CASSVEQGYGYTF.

A single count supports this clone. V gene TRBV20-1 combines with J gene TRBJ1-5, with D possibly TRBD1 on 5 matching bases. CDR3 length: 13 amino acids. Per the germline V gene, CDR1 is DFQATT and CDR2 is SNEGSKA (reference sequence). Deletions cut 3 bases from V and 7 bases from J, with 13 bases between. The DNA for the CDR3 is TGCAGTGCTAGTCCGGGAGAGGGGCAGCCCCAGCATTTT. This encodes CSASPGEGQPQHF.

The V and J genes are TRBV3-1 (or the pseudogene TRBV3-2) and TRBJ1-1; the D is unclear. The CDR3 runs to 13 residues. Per germline, CDR1 LGHDT and CDR2 YNNKEL (reference sequence). Trimming took off 4 bases at V and 8 bases at J, with 14 bases between the two ends. The CDR3 DNA reads TGTGCCAGCAGCCCTCCGGGAGCCCAGGAAGCTTTCTTT. Translating it yields CASSPPGAQEAFF.

The V call is TRBV29-1, the J call TRBJ1-3; D possibly corresponds to TRBD1 (6 bases). The CDR3 sequence is 15 residues long. Germline lookup yields CDR1 SQVTM and CDR2 ANQGSEA. The V end was cut by 4 bases, the J end by 3 bases, with 16 bases between. CDR3 sequence reads: CSVVGGAPHGNTIYF. The CDR3 region has the DNA TGCAGCGTTGTCGGGGGGGCTCCCCATGGAAACACCATATATTTT.